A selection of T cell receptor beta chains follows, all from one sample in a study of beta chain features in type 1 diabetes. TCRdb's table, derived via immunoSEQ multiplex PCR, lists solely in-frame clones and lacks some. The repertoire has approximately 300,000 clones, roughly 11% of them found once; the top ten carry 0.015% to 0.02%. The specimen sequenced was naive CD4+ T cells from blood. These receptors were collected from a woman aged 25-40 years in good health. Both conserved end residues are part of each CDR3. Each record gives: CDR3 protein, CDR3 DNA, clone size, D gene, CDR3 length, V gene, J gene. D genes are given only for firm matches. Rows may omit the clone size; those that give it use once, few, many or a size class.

CDR3aa: CAWSAPQTGRGHEQYF
CDR3nt: TGTGCCTGGAGTGCCCCCCAGACAGGGAGAGGCCACGAGCAGTACTTC
abundance: -
d_gene: TRBD1
len: 16
v_gene: TRBV30
j_gene: TRBJ2-7

CDR3aa: CASSSGTSWGYEQYF
CDR3nt: TGCGCCAGCAGCTCCGGGACTAGCTGGGGCTACGAGCAGTACTTC
abundance: many
d_gene: TRBD2
len: 15
v_gene: TRBV4-3
j_gene: TRBJ2-7

CDR3aa: CASRGTSRETQYF
CDR3nt: TGTGCCAGTAGAGGGACATCCCGGGAGACCCAGTACTTC
abundance: -
d_gene: -
len: 13
v_gene: TRBV19
j_gene: TRBJ2-5

CDR3aa: CASSSTGLGETQYF
CDR3nt: TGTGCTAGCAGCTCTACGGGACTAGGGGAGACCCAGTACTTC
abundance: -
d_gene: TRBD2
len: 14
v_gene: TRBV7-7
j_gene: TRBJ2-5

CDR3aa: CASSPPRYGYTF
CDR3nt: TGTGCCAGCAGTCCCCCCCGCTATGGCTACACCTTC
abundance: -
d_gene: -
len: 12
v_gene: TRBV28
j_gene: TRBJ1-2

CDR3aa: CASSVGGNLANEQFF
CDR3nt: TGTGCCAGCAGCGTAGGGGGAAATCTAGCTAATGAGCAGTTCTTC
abundance: -
d_gene: -
len: 15
v_gene: TRBV9
j_gene: TRBJ2-1

CDR3aa: CASSTGRTGGLSYTQYF
CDR3nt: TGTGCCAGTAGTACGGGACGGACAGGGGGCCTCTCATATACGCAGTATTTT
abundance: -
d_gene: TRBD1
len: 17
v_gene: TRBV19
j_gene: TRBJ2-3

CDR3aa: CASSLSGRAFPSSYEQYF
CDR3nt: TGTGCCAGCAGTTTATCAGGGAGGGCCTTCCCCTCCTCCTACGAGCAGTACTTC
abundance: -
d_gene: TRBD2
len: 18
v_gene: TRBV28
j_gene: TRBJ2-7

CDR3aa: CASSHRGLAGDEQYF
CDR3nt: TGTGCCAGCAGCCACAGGGGGCTAGCGGGAGACGAGCAGTACTTC
abundance: -
d_gene: -
len: 15
v_gene: TRBV9
j_gene: TRBJ2-7

CDR3aa: CASSPSRDREAFF
CDR3nt: TGTGCCAGCAGCCCTAGCCGGGACAGGGAAGCTTTCTTT
abundance: once
d_gene: TRBD1
len: 13
v_gene: TRBV7-6
j_gene: TRBJ1-1

CDR3aa: CASSSRLASDTQYF
CDR3nt: TGCGCCAGCAGCTCTAGACTAGCGTCAGATACGCAGTATTTT
abundance: few
d_gene: TRBD2
len: 14
v_gene: TRBV5-1
j_gene: TRBJ2-3

CDR3aa: CASSLTSGARGETQYF
CDR3nt: TGTGCCAGCAGTTTGACTAGCGGAGCCAGGGGAGAGACCCAGTACTTC
abundance: -
d_gene: TRBD2
len: 16
v_gene: TRBV28
j_gene: TRBJ2-5

CDR3aa: CASSLTGDTYNEQFF
CDR3nt: TGTGCCAGCAGCTTAACGGGAGATACCTACAATGAGCAGTTCTTC
abundance: few
d_gene: -
len: 15
v_gene: TRBV7-3
j_gene: TRBJ2-1

CDR3aa: CASSLGTGSSGANVLTF
CDR3nt: TGTGCCAGCAGCCTAGGGACAGGGAGCTCTGGGGCCAACGTCCTGACTTTC
abundance: few
d_gene: TRBD1
len: 17
v_gene: TRBV7-9
j_gene: TRBJ2-6

CDR3aa: CSVAGGNTDTQYF
CDR3nt: TGCAGCGTTGCCGGCGGAAACACAGATACGCAGTATTTT
abundance: -
d_gene: -
len: 13
v_gene: TRBV29-1
j_gene: TRBJ2-3

CDR3aa: CASSPQDTSNEQFF
CDR3nt: TGTGCCAGCAGTCCCCAGGACACTTCCAATGAGCAGTTCTTC
abundance: -
d_gene: -
len: 14
v_gene: TRBV28
j_gene: TRBJ2-1

CDR3aa: CASSQERGGYTF
CDR3nt: TGTGCCAGCAGCCAAGAAAGGGGAGGCTACACCTTC
abundance: -
d_gene: -
len: 12
v_gene: TRBV5-4
j_gene: TRBJ1-2

CDR3aa: CSVEGTSGSRSYNEQFF
CDR3nt: TGCAGCGTTGAAGGGACTAGCGGGAGTAGGTCCTACAATGAGCAGTTCTTC
abundance: -
d_gene: TRBD2
len: 17
v_gene: TRBV29-1
j_gene: TRBJ2-1

CDR3aa: CASSQDKGRDTEAFF
CDR3nt: TGTGCCAGCAGCCAAGATAAGGGGCGCGACACTGAAGCTTTCTTT
abundance: few
d_gene: -
len: 15
v_gene: TRBV4-2
j_gene: TRBJ1-1

CDR3aa: CASSLHPGYEQYF
CDR3nt: TGTGCCAGCAGCCTACATCCGGGCTACGAGCAGTACTTC
abundance: -
d_gene: -
len: 13
v_gene: TRBV7-2
j_gene: TRBJ2-7

CDR3aa: CASSPGEAGLNTEAFF
CDR3nt: TGTGCCAGCAGTCCTGGGGAGGCAGGGTTGAACACTGAAGCTTTCTTT
abundance: -
d_gene: -
len: 16
v_gene: TRBV28
j_gene: TRBJ1-1

CDR3aa: CASKAYVRTSSYNEQFF
CDR3nt: TGTGCCAGCAAAGCTTACGTAAGGACTAGCTCCTACAATGAGCAGTTCTTC
abundance: -
d_gene: TRBD2
len: 17
v_gene: TRBV7-9
j_gene: TRBJ2-1

CDR3aa: CASSPRTTYNEQFF
CDR3nt: TGTGCCAGCTCACCGAGGACTACCTACAATGAGCAGTTCTTC
abundance: -
d_gene: -
len: 14
v_gene: TRBV18
j_gene: TRBJ2-1

CDR3aa: CASSSREEQYF
CDR3nt: TGTGCCAGCAGTTCGAGGGAGGAGCAGTACTTC
abundance: once
d_gene: -
len: 11
v_gene: TRBV28
j_gene: TRBJ2-7

CDR3aa: CASSGLAGEQYF
CDR3nt: TGTGCCAGCAGTGGGCTAGCGGGAGAGCAGTACTTC
abundance: -
d_gene: TRBD2
len: 12
v_gene: TRBV7-3
j_gene: TRBJ2-7

CDR3aa: CASSYGDLAGSDTQYF
CDR3nt: TGTGCCAGCAGCTATGGGGACCTAGCGGGATCTGATACGCAGTATTTT
abundance: few
d_gene: TRBD2
len: 16
v_gene: TRBV7-3
j_gene: TRBJ2-3

CDR3aa: CASSFGGRGANVLTF
CDR3nt: TGTGCCAGCAGCTTCGGGGGGCGCGGGGCCAACGTCCTGACTTTC
abundance: -
d_gene: -
len: 15
v_gene: TRBV7-3
j_gene: TRBJ2-6

CDR3aa: CASSQTGDRSSDYGYTF
CDR3nt: TGTGCCAGCAGCCAAACAGGGGATAGATCCTCGGACTATGGCTACACCTTC
abundance: few
d_gene: TRBD1
len: 17
v_gene: TRBV11-1
j_gene: TRBJ1-2

CDR3aa: CASRPGTGRVGSSTDTQYF
CDR3nt: TGCGCCAGCCGCCCAGGGACAGGGCGGGTGGGTTCTAGCACAGATACGCAGTATTTT
abundance: -
d_gene: TRBD1
len: 19
v_gene: TRBV4-3
j_gene: TRBJ2-3